This T cell receptor beta chain was profiled in a study of T-cell reconstitution after alpha-beta-depleted transplantation in children. During its preparation, the TCRbeta library received unique molecular identifiers. A single record per CDR3 protein comes from TCRdb applying MiXCR to the PCR reads. Of some 390,000 distinct CDR3 sequences in the sample, 20% were seen once. This clonotype has more than one count but fewer than ten. This CDR3 contains 13 residues. V was pared by 0 bases and J by 8 bases, with 0 bases of the junction left unmatched. Germline V gives CDR1 WSHSY, CDR2 SAAADI. This specimen was PBMCs from the stem cell graft donor, taken from the stem cell graft. This chain uses TRBV10-2 with TRBJ1-4, with 7 bases that match TRBD1. The receptor was isolated from a human donor who donated a stem cell graft to a child with acute myeloid leukemia. As DNA, the CDR3 is TGCGCCAGCAGTGAGTCCAGGGGGGAAAAACTGTTTTTT. It yields the protein CASSESRGEKLFF.